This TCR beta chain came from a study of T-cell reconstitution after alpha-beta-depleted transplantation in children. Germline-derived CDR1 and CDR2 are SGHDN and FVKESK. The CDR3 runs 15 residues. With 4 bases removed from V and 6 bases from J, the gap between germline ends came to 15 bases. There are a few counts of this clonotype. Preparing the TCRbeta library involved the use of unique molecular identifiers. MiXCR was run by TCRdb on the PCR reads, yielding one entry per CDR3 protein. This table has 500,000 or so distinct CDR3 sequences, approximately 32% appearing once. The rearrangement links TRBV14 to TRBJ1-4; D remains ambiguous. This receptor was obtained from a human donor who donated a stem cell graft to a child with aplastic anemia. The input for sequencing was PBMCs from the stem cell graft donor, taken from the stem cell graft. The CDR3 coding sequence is TGTGCCAGCAGCCTACTTGGAGTTAGGGATGAAAAACTGTTTTTT. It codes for CASSLLGVRDEKLFF.